This entry is about one T cell receptor beta chain. Its antigen is as yet unknown. It was with random hexamers that 0.5 to 1 ug RNA was reverse transcribed. The method of amplification for TCR beta CDR3 was immunoSEQ multiplex PCR, covering 54 Vbeta and 13 Jbeta. TCRdb independently ran MiXCR on the immunoSEQ multiplex PCR reads; one entry per CDR3 protein. The repertoire consists of a few hundred thousand distinct CDR3 sequences, with about 95% occurring once and the leading ten covering around 0.099%. TCR beta was sequenced from blood CD8+ and CD4+ T cells. Negative isolation was applied to CD8+ and CD4+ T cells, and FACS enrichment was applied to TEMRA cells. The sample originates from a study of CD8 T cells in Susac syndrome. Regarding the study as a whole: Only a relatively small number of individuals were included in the TCR sequencing and HLA analysis.

Germline trimming cut 2 bases from V and 2 bases from J; bases unmatched to any gene: 8. This CDR3 has 17 amino acids. The germline V gene encodes CDR1 LGHDT and CDR2 YNNKEL (reference sequence). This sequence joins TRBV3-1 and TRBJ2-1; 8 positions agree with TRBD2. This sequence originates from a human donor with multiple sclerosis. The material sequenced was CD4+ T cells from PBMCs. The CDR3 loop reads CASSQFRLATTYNEQFF. In DNA, the CDR3 is TGTGCCAGCAGCCAATTTAGACTAGCGACGACCTACAATGAGCAGTTCTTC.